The 26 T cell receptor beta chains presented below share a single source sample, sequenced in a study of spatial heterogeneity in lung cancer. Each CDR3 protein is one row after TCRdb ran MiXCR on the 5' RACE reads. The sample contains about 94,000 distinct CDR3 sequences, 15% to 20% of which appear only once. Time point noted: blood at routine non-recurrence follow-up after resection. This sample comprised PBMCs, obtained at follow-up. The receptor source for this set is a male donor with early-stage non-small cell lung cancer.

V gene TRBV29-1 combines with J gene TRBJ1-3, with D unresolved. The CDR3 is 11 amino acids. Germline CDR1 and CDR2: SQVTM and ANQGSEA. Trimming left V 1 base short and J 2 bases short, with 0 bases between. The CDR3 DNA is TGCAGCGTTGAAGCTGGAAACACCATATATTTT. Residues: CSVEAGNTIYF.

The chain joins TRBV3-1 to TRBJ1-1; unclear D gene. The CDR3 extends over 12 amino acids. V lost 1 base and J lost 4, with 4 bases in between. Germline-derived CDR1 and CDR2 are LGHDT and YNNKEL (reference sequence). In nucleotides, the CDR3 is TGTGCCAGCAGCCAAGGGAGCACTGAAGCTTTCTTT. Residues: CASSQGSTEAFF. Full variable domain (outside the CDR3, taken from reference TRBV3-1 and TRBJ1-1): DTAVSQTPKYLVTQMGNDKSIKCEQNLGHDTMYWYKQDSKKFLKIMFSYNNKELIINETVPNRFSPKSPDKAHLNLHINSLELGDSAVYFCASSQGSTEAFFGQGTRLTVV.

This chain joins TRBV30 and TRBJ2-2, with D uncertain. CDR1 is GTSNPN, CDR2 SVGIG, per germline (reference sequence). This CDR3 comprises 15 residues. V was shortened by 4 bases and J by 4 bases, with 16 bases between the two germline ends. CDR3 nucleotide sequence: TGTGCCTGGACCTCATGGACCGCCTCCACCGGGGAGCTGTTTTTT. Its protein product is CAWTSWTASTGELFF.

The rearrangement links TRBV12-3 or TRBV12-4 to TRBJ2-3, with a tentative D call TRBD1 (5 bases). V was pared by 2 bases and J by 0 bases, with 9 bases between. The CDR3 covers 15 residues. CDR3 bases: TGTGCCAGCAGTTTACCGGCAGGGAGCACAGATACGCAGTATTTT. It yields the protein CASSLPAGSTDTQYF.

The gene calls are TRBV27 and TRBJ2-2; D call uncertain. This CDR3 contains 13 residues. CDR1 is MNHEY and CDR2 is SMNVEV in the germline V gene (reference sequence). V was clipped by 0 bases and J by 4 bases, with 3 bases between them. As DNA, the CDR3 is TGTGCCAGCAGTTTATCCGCCACCGGGGAGCTGTTTTTT. It yields the protein CASSLSATGELFF.

A few counts support this clonotype. The gene calls are TRBV20-1 and TRBJ2-7; the match to TRBD2 covers 9 bases. V trimming: 0 bases; J trimming: 3 bases; junction bases outside the gene matches: 6. There are 15 residues in the CDR3. CDR1 and CDR2 from the germline V gene are DFQATT and SNEGSKA (reference sequence). CDR3 sequence reads: CSAREFSSGIYEQYF. The CDR3 nucleotides read TGCAGTGCTAGAGAGTTTTCTAGCGGGATCTACGAGCAGTACTTC.

This clonotype has more than one count but fewer than ten. This chain uses TRBV30 with TRBJ2-5, with 7 nucleotides matching TRBD2. Trimming cost V 3 bases and J 5 bases; bases outside gene matches: 12. Germline V CDR1 and CDR2: GTSNPN, SVGIG (reference sequence). CDR3 length: 15 amino acids. Here the CDR3 DNA reads TGTGCCTGGAGAACGCCTAGCGGTCCCCGGGAGACCCAGTACTTC. Amino acids: CAWRTPSGPRETQYF.

The rearrangement uses TRBV24-1 and TRBJ2-1, with 11 bases lining up with TRBD2. CDR3 length: 16 amino acids. Germline trimming cut 4 bases from V and 4 bases from J; bases unmatched to any gene: 5. Germline V gives CDR1 KGHDR, CDR2 SFDVKD. Here the CDR3 DNA reads TGTGCCACCAGTGACCCGACTAGCGGGGTGTACAATGAGCAGTTCTTC. Translating gives CATSDPTSGVYNEQFF.

This clonotype was seen at least ten times. V is TRBV20-1 and J is TRBJ2-5, with 10 bases that match TRBD1. This CDR3 contains 17 residues. CDR1 is DFQATT, CDR2 SNEGSKA, per germline (reference sequence). J was trimmed by 1 base and V by 3 bases; bases with no gene match: 11. Here the CDR3 DNA reads TGCAGTGCTAGCCGGGGACAGGGGCTCCCCTTCCAAGAGACCCAGTACTTC. Protein product: CSASRGQGLPFQETQYF.

V and J are TRBV19 and TRBJ1-5; 11 bases line up with TRBD1. The CDR3 is 16 amino acids. CDR1 LNHDA and CDR2 SQIVND come from the germline V gene (reference sequence). The V segment lost 5 bases and the J segment 6 bases; nucleotides outside the gene matches: 9. This CDR3 reads CASSPTGTGGVQPQHF. CDR3 in DNA: TGTGCCAGTAGTCCGACCGGGACAGGGGGAGTTCAGCCCCAGCATTTT.

The V call is TRBV20-1, the J call TRBJ2-5; the match to TRBD2 covers 7 bases. The V gene end was trimmed by 1 base and the J gene end by 5 bases; junction bases not matched to a gene: 7. This CDR3 has 14 residues. Germline V gives CDR1 DFQATT, CDR2 SNEGSKA (reference sequence). CDR3 sequence: CSARAGGRSETQYF. CDR3 nucleotides: TGCAGTGCTAGAGCGGGGGGACGGTCCGAGACCCAGTACTTC.

The CDR3 loop is CASSRGRTGNQNTEAFF. The CDR3 bases are TGCGCCAGCAGCCGAGGGAGGACAGGGAACCAGAACACTGAAGCTTTCTTT. This rearrangement joins TRBV4-1 to TRBJ1-1; TRBD1 matches at 8 bases. CDR1 is MGHRA and CDR2 is YSYEKL in the germline V gene. V was clipped by 4 bases and J by 1 base; unmatched bases: 11. The CDR3 runs 17 residues.

The chain has TRBV20-1 and TRBJ2-7; 7 bases fit TRBD2. V was clipped by 3 bases and J by 6 bases; unmatched bases: 2. Germline CDR1 and CDR2: DFQATT and SNEGSKA (reference sequence). This CDR3 spans 11 amino acids. The chain's CDR3 is CSARGGGEQYF. DNA for the CDR3: TGCAGTGCTAGGGGCGGGGGCGAGCAGTACTTC.

This clonotype was seen only a few times. The gene calls are TRBV12-3 or TRBV12-4 and TRBJ2-2, with D perhaps TRBD2 (6 bases). The CDR3 spans 14 residues. With 7 bases removed from V and 5 bases from J, the gap between germline ends came to 14 bases. CDR3 coding DNA: TGTGCCAGCACAGGGAACGGGAGAACCGGGGAGCTGTTTTTT. Amino acids: CASTGNGRTGELFF.

The chain links TRBV10-1 to TRBJ1-2, with TRBD1 identical over 9 bases. Germline V gene data show CDR1 as WNHNN and CDR2 as SYGVQD (reference sequence). The CDR3 extends over 12 amino acids. This CDR3 reads CGWDRVFGGYTF. For the CDR3, the DNA is TGCGGATGGGACAGGGTATTTGGTGGCTACACCTTC.

This chain joins TRBV6-6 and TRBJ2-7; D perhaps matches TRBD1 (6 bases). V was cut by 5 bases and J by 6 bases, with 14 bases left in between. Germline V lookup: CDR1 MNHNY, CDR2 SVGAGI (reference sequence). The CDR3 consists of 13 residues. Written as DNA, the CDR3 is TGTGCCAGCAGTCCCCGACAGGTCGGCGAGCAGTACTTC. This codes for CASSPRQVGEQYF.

The V call is TRBV12-5, the J call TRBJ2-5; D remains unclear. The CDR3 is 15 residues long. Germline assignment: CDR1 LGHNT and CDR2 FRNRAP. Deletions cut 5 bases from V and 5 bases from J, with 18 bases between. The CDR3 DNA follows: TGTGCTAGTGGTCTGGGAACGGTTAGCTTGGAGACCCAGTACTTC. This gives the protein CASGLGTVSLETQYF.

The chain couples TRBV27 to TRBJ2-1, with D hard to call. Germline assignment: CDR1 MNHEY and CDR2 SMNVEV (reference sequence). V was clipped by 3 bases and J by 4 bases, with 13 bases between them. The CDR3 has 15 residues. In nucleotides, the CDR3 is TGTGCCAGCAGTTTTACTCGGCAGCAGTACAATGAGCAGTTCTTC. Translated, it gives CASSFTRQQYNEQFF.

Only a few counts were recorded for this clonotype. This sequence joins TRBV2 and TRBJ1-5; 9 bases are shared with TRBD1. The CDR3 consists of 15 residues. Germline V gives CDR1 SNHLY, CDR2 FYNNEI. V lost 6 bases and J lost 5; bases outside the gene matches: 8. The CDR3 spells CASRLRTGVDQPQHF. As DNA, the CDR3 is TGTGCCAGCAGACTTAGGACAGGGGTTGATCAGCCCCAGCATTTT. Drawing the rest from reference TRBV2 and TRBJ1-5, the complete variable domain is EPEVTQTPSHQVTQMGQEVILRCVPISNHLYFYWYRQILGQKVEFLVSFYNNEISEKSEIFDDQFSVERPDGSNFTLKIRSTKLEDSAMYFCASRLRTGVDQPQHFGDGTRLSIL.

In this sample, this clonotype turned up a few times. The genes are TRBV5-1 and TRBJ1-1; possibly TRBD1 for D (5 bases). CDR1 SGHRS and CDR2 YFSETQ come from the germline V gene. The ends were cut back, 1 base at V and 0 bases at J, with 10 bases in the middle. This CDR3 is 15 amino acids long. The CDR3 spells CASSLNGGMNTEAFF. For the CDR3, the DNA is TGCGCCAGCAGCTTGAATGGGGGGATGAACACTGAAGCTTTCTTT.

In this sample, this clonotype turned up a few times. The J gene is TRBJ2-5, the V gene TRBV20-1; TRBD2 matches at 7 bases. This CDR3 has 14 amino acids. V shed 0 bases and J 4 bases; nucleotides not matched to a gene: 5. From germline, CDR1 is DFQATT and CDR2 SNEGSKA (reference sequence). The CDR3 is CSARDKGRVETQYF. The CDR3 DNA follows: TGCAGTGCTAGAGATAAAGGGAGGGTAGAGACCCAGTACTTC.

At least ten counts were recorded for this clonotype. V usage is TRBV7-8 and J usage is TRBJ1-6, with TRBD1 as a possible D gene (6 bases). CDR1 SGHVS and CDR2 FQNEAQ come from the germline V gene. Trimming stripped 5 bases from V and 1 base from J, with 15 bases between. CDR3 size: 17 residues. The CDR3, as DNA: TGTGCCAGCAGCGTTGCAGGGGCGAATTCCTATAATTCACCCCTCCACTTT. Its protein is CASSVAGANSYNSPLHF.

The chain links TRBV6-2 or TRBV6-3 to TRBJ2-1; D is unresolved. CDR1 is MNHEY, CDR2 SVGEGT, per germline. Trimming took off 5 bases at V and 5 bases at J, with 16 bases between the two ends. The CDR3 is made up of 15 amino acids. CDR3 in DNA: TGTGCCAGCAGTCCAAACCGTGTTTCCCACAATGAGCAGTTCTTC. Protein: CASSPNRVSHNEQFF.

Only a few counts were recorded for this clonotype. The CDR3 spells CSGRQGSSNTEAFF. CDR3 sequence (DNA): TGCAGCGGGCGACAGGGGTCGTCCAACACTGAAGCTTTCTTT. V is TRBV29-1 and J is TRBJ1-1, with 8 bases aligning to TRBD1. CDR3 length equals 14 residues. Germline V CDR1 and CDR2: SQVTM, ANQGSEA. The V gene end was trimmed by 7 bases and the J gene end by 2 bases; junction bases not matched to a gene: 9. The whole variable domain, remainder taken from reference TRBV29-1 and TRBJ1-1, is SAVISQKPSRDICQRGTSLTIQCQVDSQVTMMFWYRQQPGQSLTLIATANQGSEATYESGFVIDKFPISRPNLTFSTLTVSNMSPEDSSIYLCSGRQGSSNTEAFFGQGTRLTVV.

The sample holds many counts of this clonotype. This rearrangement joins TRBV7-6 to TRBJ2-7; D unresolved. The CDR3 contains 13 residues. From germline, CDR1 is SGHVS and CDR2 FNYEAQ. The germline V and J ends were trimmed by 1 base and 6 bases, with 10 bases remaining between them. The CDR3 here is CASSLVIDSEQYF. The CDR3, as DNA: TGTGCCAGCAGCTTAGTTATTGATAGCGAGCAGTACTTC.

This clonotype has a count of ten or more. V is TRBV20-1 and J is TRBJ1-1; maybe TRBD1 (6 bases). The CDR3 runs to 13 residues. The germline CDR1 and CDR2 sequences are DFQATT and SNEGSKA (reference sequence). The germline V and J ends were trimmed by 1 base and 1 base, with 7 bases remaining between them. The CDR3 nucleotides are TGCAGTGCTAGAGCGGACAGGAACACTGAAGCTTTCTTT. Protein sequence: CSARADRNTEAFF.